This entry concerns a single T cell receptor beta chain. This entry belongs to a study of cytotoxic CD8 clonotypes in ibrutinib-treated CLL. Measured with immunoSEQ multiplex PCR; TCRdb has only the in-frame clones, and not every one. The repertoire has some 300,000 clones, 80% of them found once; the top ten carry 6.5% to 8.5%. The CDR3 runs to 14 residues. Losses at the gene ends were 4 bases for V and 5 bases for J; bases not matched to a gene: 6. Germline lookup yields CDR1 LNHDA and CDR2 SQIVND (reference sequence). Material: PBMCs, obtained before ibrutinib treatment. The rearrangement uses TRBV19 and TRBJ2-3; 7 nucleotides align to TRBD1. The receptor was isolated from a human donor with chronic lymphocytic leukemia. In nucleotides, the CDR3 is TGTGCCAGTAGTACGACAGGGTTTCAAGATACGCAGTATTTT. Protein sequence: CASSTTGFQDTQYF.